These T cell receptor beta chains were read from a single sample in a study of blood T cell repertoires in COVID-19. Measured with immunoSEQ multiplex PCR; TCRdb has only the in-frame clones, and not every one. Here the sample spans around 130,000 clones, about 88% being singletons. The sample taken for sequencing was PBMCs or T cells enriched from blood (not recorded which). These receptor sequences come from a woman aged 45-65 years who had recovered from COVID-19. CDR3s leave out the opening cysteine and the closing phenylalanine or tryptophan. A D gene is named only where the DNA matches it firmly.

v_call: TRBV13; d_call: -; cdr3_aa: ASSATRDSATDTQY
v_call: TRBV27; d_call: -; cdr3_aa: ASSLEFHQPQH
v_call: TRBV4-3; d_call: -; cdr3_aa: ASKQGSASGNTIY
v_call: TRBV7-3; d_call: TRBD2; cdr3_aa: ASSLGLAGLNEQF
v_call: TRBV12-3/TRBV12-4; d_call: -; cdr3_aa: ASSSLGGPQH
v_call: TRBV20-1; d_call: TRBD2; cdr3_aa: SASHRSGGLQETQY
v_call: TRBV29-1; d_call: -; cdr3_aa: SHPRGFTYNEQF
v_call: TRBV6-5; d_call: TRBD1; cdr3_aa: ASGDRVHEQY
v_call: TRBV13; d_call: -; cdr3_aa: ASSTEDRGNTEAF
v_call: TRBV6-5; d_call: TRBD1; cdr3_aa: ASRDRGHEKLF
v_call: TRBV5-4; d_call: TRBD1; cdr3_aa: ASSFRAGGTGELF
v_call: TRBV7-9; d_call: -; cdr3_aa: ASREGLNYGYT
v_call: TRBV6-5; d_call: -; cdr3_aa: ASSYSTANTEAF
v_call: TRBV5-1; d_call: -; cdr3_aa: ASSLGSAMASTDTQY
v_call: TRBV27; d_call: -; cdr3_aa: ASSFSGARGNQPQH
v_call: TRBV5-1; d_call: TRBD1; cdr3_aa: ASSGWTGLQAF
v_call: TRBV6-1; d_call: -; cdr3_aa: ASSELRGTQETQY
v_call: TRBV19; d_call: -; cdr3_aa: ASSPRRLNTEAF
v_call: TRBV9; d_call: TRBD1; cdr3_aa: ASGQGHQPQH
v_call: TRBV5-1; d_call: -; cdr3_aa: ASTSWGRIDSGNGELF
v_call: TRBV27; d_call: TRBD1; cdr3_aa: ASRSHDRATNYGYT
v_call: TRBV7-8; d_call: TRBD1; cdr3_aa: ASSPRTGARRRNEKLF
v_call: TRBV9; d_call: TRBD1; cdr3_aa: ASSVAGQVNTEAF
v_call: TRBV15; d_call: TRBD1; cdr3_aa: ATIPDRGPYEQY
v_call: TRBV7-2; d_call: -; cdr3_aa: ASSSRGRETQY
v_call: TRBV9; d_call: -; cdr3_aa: ASSVGSQNSPLH
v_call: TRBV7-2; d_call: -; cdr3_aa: ASSQTGWVGGTDTQY
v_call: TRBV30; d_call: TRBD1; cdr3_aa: AWSMGTGGSPLH
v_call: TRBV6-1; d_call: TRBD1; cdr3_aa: ASSDTGTGYYEQY
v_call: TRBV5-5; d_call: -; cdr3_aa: ASSASTGNYGYT
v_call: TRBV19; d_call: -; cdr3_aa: ASRTHQADTQY
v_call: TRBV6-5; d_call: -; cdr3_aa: ASGRLGEEQY
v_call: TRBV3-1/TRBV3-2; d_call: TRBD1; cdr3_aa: ASSQRPSGQRQETQY
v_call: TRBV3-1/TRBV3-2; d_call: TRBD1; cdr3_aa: ASSQAPVGQYNSPLH
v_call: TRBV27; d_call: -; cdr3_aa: ASSLQGGTEAF
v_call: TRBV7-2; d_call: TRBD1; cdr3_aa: ASSSRQGGNSPLH